The 15 T cell receptor beta chains below were found in one sample sequenced in a study of pediatric ulcerative colitis. One to two pinch biopsies were taken from the rectum during colonoscopy. Sequencing was performed with immunoSEQ multiplex PCR; in TCRdb, only in-frame clones are kept and a portion is missing. The sample lists about 35,000 clones, roughly 81% seen once, with about 1.1% in the top ten. The sequenced sample consisted of gut tissue. The receptor source for this set is a boy aged 5 to 17 with mild ulcerative colitis.

Here the CDR3 reads CASSFGDTQYF. The CDR3, as DNA: TGTGCCAGCAGCTTCGGAGATACGCAGTATTTT. The chain carries TRBV13 and TRBJ2-3; D is unresolved. Trimming pared 3 bases from V and 5 bases from J, leaving 3 bases between. The CDR3 contains 11 residues. The germline gives CDR1 PRHDT, CDR2 FYEKMQ (reference sequence).

The chain is built from TRBV5-1 and TRBJ2-2, with D perhaps matching TRBD2 (5 bases). The CDR3 sequence is 15 residues long. Between the trimmed V and J ends, which lost 3 bases and 5 bases, there was a span of 14 bases. CDR1 and CDR2 from the germline V gene are SGHRS and YFSETQ. The CDR3 bases are TGCGCCAGCAGCTGGACCCTACGGGGTACCGGGGAGCTGTTTTTT. Translating it yields CASSWTLRGTGELFF. The whole variable domain, remainder taken from reference TRBV5-1 and TRBJ2-2, is KAGVTQTPRYLIKTRGQQVTLSCSPISGHRSVSWYQQTPGQGLQFLFEYFSETQRNKGNFPGRFSGRQFSNSRSEMNVSTLELGDSALYLCASSWTLRGTGELFFGEGSRLTVL.

V and J are TRBV6-1 and TRBJ1-6; D uncertain. Germline lookup yields CDR1 MNHNS and CDR2 SASEGT. CDR3 length: 17 amino acids. Trimming shortened V by 1 base and J by 8 bases, and 18 bases separated the two germline ends. CDR3 amino acids: CASSEVAYQVGDSPLHF. CDR3 DNA sequence: TGTGCCAGCAGTGAAGTCGCATACCAGGTTGGGGATTCACCCCTCCACTTT.

This chain links TRBV4-2 with TRBJ2-1, with 8 positions matching TRBD2. The CDR3 is made up of 16 amino acids. J gave up 10 bases and V 2 bases, and 13 bases lay outside the gene matches. Germline values: CDR1 LGHNA, CDR2 YNFKEQ. The CDR3 reads CASSQLTGTRSEEQFF. DNA for the CDR3: TGTGCCAGCAGCCAACTCACCGGGACTAGATCAGAGGAGCAGTTCTTC.

The chain couples TRBV5-1 to TRBJ2-5, with D uncertain. The germline gives CDR1 SGHRS, CDR2 YFSETQ. CDR3 length: 15 residues. V lost 0 bases, J lost 5 bases, and 14 bases lay in between. CDR3 protein: CASSLGDVLGETQYF. The CDR3 DNA is TGCGCCAGCAGCTTGGGAGACGTATTGGGGGAGACCCAGTACTTC.

This clone was seen a few times. This rearrangement joins TRBV5-4 to TRBJ1-2, with D uncertain. V dropped 4 bases and J dropped 3 bases, with 16 bases sitting between them. The CDR3 sequence is 15 residues long. CDR1 is SGHNT and CDR2 is YYREEE in the germline V gene (reference sequence). The CDR3 loop is CASSLYKVTHYGYTF. The CDR3 region has the DNA TGTGCCAGCAGCCTGTACAAGGTTACTCACTATGGCTACACCTTC. The entire variable domain, with the rest obtained from reference TRBV5-4 and TRBJ1-2, is as follows: ETGVTQSPTHLIKTRGQQVTLRCSSQSGHNTVSWYQQALGQGPQFIFQYYREEENGRGNFPPRFSGLQFPNYSSELNVNALELDDSALYLCASSLYKVTHYGYTFGSGTRLTVV.

This chain uses TRBV5-1 with TRBJ2-1; D remains unclear. The CDR3 is 13 residues long. The germline gives CDR1 SGHRS, CDR2 YFSETQ. The V and J ends lost 0 bases and 5 bases respectively, with 6 bases between them. CDR3 DNA sequence: TGCGCCAGCAGCTTGGCAGTCAACAATGAGCAGTTCTTC. Translated, it gives CASSLAVNNEQFF.

The rearrangement uses TRBV30 and TRBJ1-1, with TRBD1 identical over 7 bases. Trimming took 5 bases from V and 1 from J; bases not matched to a gene: 7. There are 14 residues in the CDR3. Looked up from germline, CDR1 is GTSNPN and CDR2 is SVGIG (reference sequence). The CDR3 loop is CAWDPTGANTEAFF. The CDR3 DNA reads as TGTGCCTGGGACCCCACAGGGGCGAACACTGAAGCTTTCTTT.

This chain connects TRBV6-4 to TRBJ2-2; TRBD1 aligns across 10 bases. The CDR3 is 15 residues long. Germline-derived CDR1 and CDR2 are MRHNA and SNTAGT. V was clipped by 0 bases and J by 6 bases; unmatched bases: 1. The CDR3 loop reads CASSDSTGGAGELFF. The CDR3 DNA reads TGTGCCAGCAGTGACTCGACAGGGGGCGCCGGGGAGCTGTTTTTT.

The chain couples TRBV13 to TRBJ1-1, with 10 bases lining up with TRBD1. This CDR3 has 17 amino acids. Germline CDR1 and CDR2: PRHDT and FYEKMQ (reference sequence). The V and J ends lost 4 bases and 5 bases, in that order; junction bases with no gene match: 13. CDR3 sequence reads: CASSSTLFDRGRTEAFF. The CDR3 DNA follows: TGTGCCAGCAGCTCCACACTATTCGACAGGGGGCGAACTGAAGCTTTCTTT.

This clone has a single count. The chain has TRBV6-6 and TRBJ1-1; TRBD1 agrees at 7 bases. Germline trimming cut 6 bases from V and 1 base from J; bases unmatched to any gene: 8. Looked up from germline, CDR1 is MNHNY and CDR2 is SVGAGI (reference sequence). This CDR3 region has 15 residues. In DNA form, the CDR3 reads TGTGCCAGCAGACAACAGGGGAACAGGAACACTGAAGCTTTCTTT. Translated, it gives CASRQQGNRNTEAFF.

V is TRBV11-3 and J is TRBJ1-2; D gene uncertain. Per germline, CDR1 SGHNT and CDR2 YENEEA. This CDR3 is built from 14 residues. V dropped 4 bases and J dropped 5 bases, with 14 bases sitting between them. CDR3 protein: CASSSPGAGYGYTF. CDR3 DNA: TGTGCCAGCAGCTCACCAGGAGCGGGATATGGCTACACCTTC.

The chain uses TRBV2 and TRBJ2-1, with TRBD2 matching over 8 bases. Germline CDR1 and CDR2: SNHLY and FYNNEI. Trimming removed 3 bases from V and 4 bases from J; junction bases left unmatched: 5. This CDR3 region has 15 residues. This chain's CDR3 is CASSDLAGGYNEQFF. CDR3 nucleotide sequence: TGTGCCAGCAGTGATCTGGCGGGGGGATACAATGAGCAGTTCTTC.

This sequence joins TRBV27 and TRBJ1-2; D may be TRBD1 (5 bases). Germline V gene data show CDR1 as MNHEY and CDR2 as SMNVEV (reference sequence). V was clipped by 5 bases and J by 3 bases, with 10 bases between them. This CDR3 has 13 residues. DNA of the CDR3: TGTGCCAGCAGTACCGACAGCTACTATGGCTACACCTTC. It encodes CASSTDSYYGYTF.

The chain joins TRBV10-2 to TRBJ1-6, with a weak D call TRBD1 (6 bases). Trimming stripped 5 bases from V and 5 bases from J, with 28 bases between. The CDR3 spans 20 residues. CDR1 is WSHSY, CDR2 SAAADI, per germline. CDR3 bases: TGCGCCAGCAGTTACTATCACCCCCCCGACAGGTTTTCTGATAATTCACCCCTCCACTTT. This codes for CASSYYHPPDRFSDNSPLHF.